Presented here are 26 T cell receptor beta chains from one specimen sequenced in a study of blood T cell repertoires in COVID-19. TCRdb keeps only in-frame clones here, not all; method: immunoSEQ multiplex PCR. The sample has approximately 280,000 clones; 75% to 90% are singletons. Source material: peripheral blood. All receptors derive from an older woman with acute or convalescent COVID-19.

The gene calls are TRBV11-2 and TRBJ2-2, with TRBD1 matching over 7 bases. Per the germline V gene, CDR1 is SGHAT and CDR2 is FQNNGV. The CDR3 contains 16 residues. V shed 4 bases, J shed 0 bases, and the junction held 5 bases outside the gene matches. The CDR3 sequence: CASSSQTGSNTGELFF. The CDR3 bases are TGTGCCAGCAGCTCCCAGACAGGGTCGAACACCGGGGAGCTGTTTTTT.

This clone came up once. The chain uses TRBV25-1 and TRBJ1-1, with TRBD1 identical over 8 bases. The V gene's germline CDR1 is MGHDK and CDR2 SYGVNS. The CDR3 extends over 14 amino acids. V shed 3 bases, J shed 3 bases, and the junction held 3 bases outside the gene matches. The CDR3 coding sequence is TGTGCCAGCAGTGAGGGACAGGAGTACACTGAAGCTTTCTTT. It specifies CASSEGQEYTEAFF.

The J gene is TRBJ1-1, the V gene TRBV12-3 or TRBV12-4; D not resolved. The CDR3 is 13 residues long. The germline V and J ends were trimmed by 6 bases and 1 base, with 9 bases remaining between them. CDR3 loop: CASSIRQNTEAFF. CDR3 sequence (DNA): TGTGCCAGCAGCATCCGACAGAACACTGAAGCTTTCTTT.

This rearrangement joins TRBV10-1 to TRBJ2-2; 10 bases are a match to TRBD2. There are 15 residues in the CDR3. The germline gives CDR1 WNHNN, CDR2 SYGVQD (reference sequence). V lost 4 bases, J lost 4 bases, and 3 bases stayed unmatched. Here the CDR3 reads CASSVIAGGTGELFF. DNA of the CDR3: TGCGCCAGCAGTGTAATAGCGGGGGGCACCGGGGAGCTGTTTTTT.

The chain is built from TRBV5-1 and TRBJ2-7, with D perhaps TRBD2 (6 bases). The CDR3 covers 15 residues. Trimming pared 0 bases from V and 2 bases from J, leaving 12 bases between. Germline CDR1 and CDR2: SGHRS and YFSETQ. The CDR3 sequence is CASSLVSSETYEQYF. The CDR3 DNA reads TGCGCCAGCAGCTTGGTGTCTAGCGAAACCTACGAGCAGTACTTC.

The chain employs TRBV5-5 and TRBJ2-7, with D possibly being TRBD1 (5 bases). This CDR3 has 16 residues. Per germline, CDR1 SGHKS and CDR2 YYEKEE (reference sequence). Trimming removed 1 base from V and 2 bases from J, with 16 bases in between. CDR3 region: CASSLWTPTSPYEQYF. DNA of the CDR3: TGTGCCAGCAGCTTGTGGACACCCACCTCCCCCTACGAGCAGTACTTC.

This chain uses TRBV29-1 with TRBJ2-7, with a tentative D call TRBD2 (6 bases). V lost 6 bases, J lost 6 bases, and 12 bases lay in between. Germline assignment: CDR1 SQVTM and CDR2 ANQGSEA. The CDR3 extends over 11 amino acids. The CDR3 is CSVGGEGEQYF. CDR3 nucleotide sequence: TGCAGCGTGGGGGGAGAAGGCGAGCAGTACTTC.

CDR3 amino acids: CASSLAAGETYEQYF. As DNA, the CDR3 is TGCGCCAGCAGCTTGGCGGCAGGCGAGACCTACGAGCAGTACTTC. V usage is TRBV5-1 and J usage is TRBJ2-7; D gene ambiguous. Germline lookup yields CDR1 SGHRS and CDR2 YFSETQ. V was clipped by 0 bases and J by 2 bases, with 12 bases between them. The CDR3 is 15 residues long.

The rearrangement uses TRBV9 and TRBJ1-2, with a possible D match to TRBD1 (6 bases). The ends were cut back, 0 bases at V and 5 bases at J, with 17 bases in the middle. Germline CDR1 reads SGDLS; CDR2 reads YYNGEE. This CDR3 comprises 16 residues. The CDR3 loop is CASSVEGGQKGYGYTF. CDR3 in DNA: TGTGCCAGCAGCGTAGAAGGGGGACAAAAAGGGTATGGCTACACCTTC.

The chain joins TRBV5-1 to TRBJ1-1, with 7 nucleotides matching TRBD1. The CDR3 extends over 14 amino acids. Germline values: CDR1 SGHRS, CDR2 YFSETQ. J was trimmed by 1 base and V by 4 bases; bases with no gene match: 4. The CDR3 nucleotides are TGCGCCAGCAGCCTGGGACAGCAGAACACTGAAGCTTTCTTT. Translated, it gives CASSLGQQNTEAFF.

The chain couples TRBV9 to TRBJ1-1; 8 bases align to TRBD1. CDR3 length equals 14 residues. Germline CDR1 SGDLS, CDR2 YYNGEE. With V trimmed by 4 bases and J by 4 bases, 6 bases remained unmatched. The CDR3: CASSLTGGSTEAFF. CDR3 bases: TGTGCCAGCAGCCTCACAGGGGGAAGCACTGAAGCTTTCTTT.

The chain carries TRBV11-2 and TRBJ2-7, with D possibly matching TRBD1 (5 bases). V lost 6 bases and J 3 bases, leaving 12 bases between the germline ends. The length of the CDR3 is 13 residues. The germline CDR1 and CDR2 sequences are SGHAT and FQNNGV. The CDR3 coding sequence is TGTGCCAGCAGACCAGGGAATTTCTACGAGCAGTACTTC. Translated, it gives CASRPGNFYEQYF.

This chain links TRBV14 with TRBJ2-7, with D maybe TRBD2 (6 bases). Germline V gives CDR1 SGHDN, CDR2 FVKESK. The CDR3 length is 13 residues. V was clipped by 4 bases and J by 6 bases, with 13 bases between them. CDR3 DNA sequence: TGTGCCAGCAGCCCACAACGACTAGGCGAGCAGTACTTC. Protein sequence: CASSPQRLGEQYF. The variable domain in full, completed from reference TRBV14 and TRBJ2-7, reads EAGVTQFPSHSVIEKGQTVTLRCDPISGHDNLYWYRRVMGKEIKFLLHFVKESKQDESGMPNNRFLAERTGGTYSTLKVQPAELEDSGVYFCASSPQRLGEQYFGPGTRLTVT.

This clone was recorded once. Other DNA sequences in this sample translate to the same CDR3. The chain recombines TRBV5-4 with TRBJ1-2; 11 positions match TRBD1. Germline values: CDR1 SGHNT, CDR2 YYREEE (reference sequence). Trimming took 4 bases from V and 2 from J; bases not matched to a gene: 4. The CDR3 has 15 residues. This chain's CDR3 is CASSTGQGANYGYTF. The CDR3 DNA is TGTGCCAGCAGCACCGGACAGGGGGCAAACTATGGCTACACCTTC.

The chain uses TRBV6-4 and TRBJ1-1; maybe TRBD1 (5 bases). V gave up 6 bases and J gave up 5 bases, with 13 bases separating them. CDR3 size: 13 residues. The germline V gene encodes CDR1 MRHNA and CDR2 SNTAGT. The CDR3 region is CASSREVKTEAFF. As DNA, the CDR3 is TGTGCCAGCAGCAGGGAAGTAAAGACTGAAGCTTTCTTT.

This rearrangement joins TRBV10-1 to TRBJ2-1, with D tentatively TRBD1 (6 bases). The CDR3 totals 14 residues. V was shortened by 0 bases and J by 6 bases, with 9 bases between the two germline ends. The germline gives CDR1 WNHNN, CDR2 SYGVQD (reference sequence). The CDR3 DNA follows: TGCGCCAGCAGTGAGTCCCCAGGGGCCAATGAGCAGTTCTTC. Translated, it gives CASSESPGANEQFF.

The chain carries TRBV5-1 and TRBJ2-1; 7 bases map to TRBD2. The V and J ends lost 5 bases and 0 bases, in that order; junction bases with no gene match: 5. CDR1 is SGHRS and CDR2 is YFSETQ in the germline V gene. CDR3 length: 15 amino acids. In nucleotides, the CDR3 is TGCGCCAGCAGGGAGCGGGGCAGCTCCTACAATGAGCAGTTCTTC. This codes for CASRERGSSYNEQFF.

This clone showed up many times. The chain couples TRBV30 to TRBJ1-5; 7 bases line up with TRBD1. CDR1 and CDR2 from the germline V gene are GTSNPN and SVGIG (reference sequence). V lost 1 base, J lost 12 bases, and 3 bases stayed unmatched. This CDR3 is 11 amino acids long. This CDR3 reads CAWSETGLQHF. CDR3 nucleotides: TGTGCCTGGAGTGAGACAGGGCTCCAGCATTTT.

The V gene is TRBV6-1, the J gene TRBJ2-1, with D perhaps matching TRBD1 (7 bases). Germline V lookup: CDR1 MNHNS, CDR2 SASEGT. The CDR3 extends over 14 amino acids. V was pared by 1 base and J by 5 bases, with 9 bases between. CDR3 sequence: CASSEGRGHNEQFF. The CDR3, as DNA: TGTGCCAGCAGTGAAGGGAGGGGGCACAATGAGCAGTTCTTC.

The rearrangement uses TRBV5-1 and TRBJ1-3; TRBD1 agrees at 7 bases. Germline V CDR1 and CDR2: SGHRS, YFSETQ. This CDR3 is 14 amino acids long. The V segment lost 5 bases and the J segment 0 bases; nucleotides outside the gene matches: 2. CDR3 DNA: TGCGCCAGCAGTTGGGACAGCTCTGGAAACACCATATATTTT. This codes for CASSWDSSGNTIYF. The whole variable domain, filled in from reference TRBV5-1 and TRBJ1-3, reads KAGVTQTPRYLIKTRGQQVTLSCSPISGHRSVSWYQQTPGQGLQFLFEYFSETQRNKGNFPGRFSGRQFSNSRSEMNVSTLELGDSALYLCASSWDSSGNTIYFGEGSWLTVV.

The chain joins TRBV3-1 (or the pseudogene TRBV3-2) to TRBJ2-5; 9 bases match TRBD2. The germline V gene encodes CDR1 LGHDT and CDR2 YNNKEL (reference sequence). The CDR3 is 16 residues long. V lost 0 bases and J lost 12; bases outside the gene matches: 14. For the CDR3, the DNA is TGTGCCAGCAGCCAAGATCTGGCTAGCGGGGACAAGAGGGAGTACTTC. Translated: CASSQDLASGDKREYF.

The V gene is TRBV28, the J gene TRBJ1-2; 8 bases map to TRBD1. CDR1 is MDHEN and CDR2 is SYDVKM in the germline V gene. V was clipped by 7 bases and J by 4 bases; unmatched bases: 14. CDR3 length: 16 amino acids. Here the CDR3 reads CASTSPGGGFSYGYTF. DNA for the CDR3: TGTGCCAGCACCTCCCCAGGGGGCGGTTTTTCCTATGGCTACACCTTC.

The CDR3 DNA follows: TGCGCCAGCAGCAAAGGGGACTCAGCGGATACGCAGTATTTT. Its protein product is CASSKGDSADTQYF. This chain joins TRBV5-1 and TRBJ2-3; TRBD2 is a possible D gene (6 bases). The CDR3 is 14 residues long. V was shortened by 4 bases and J by 6 bases, with 15 bases between the two germline ends. The germline CDR1 and CDR2 sequences are SGHRS and YFSETQ.

Notes on this clone: Other DNA sequences in this sample translate to the same CDR3. The V gene is TRBV18, the J gene TRBJ1-1; TRBD1 is a possible D gene (6 bases). Germline lookup yields CDR1 KGHSH and CDR2 LQKENI. The CDR3 runs 14 residues. Deletions cut 3 bases from V and 1 base from J, with 9 bases between. As DNA, the CDR3 is TGTGCCAGCTCACCGAACAGGGCGAACACTGAAGCTTTCTTT. This sequence encodes CASSPNRANTEAFF.

V and J are TRBV3-1 (or the pseudogene TRBV3-2) and TRBJ1-1; D call uncertain. V dropped 0 bases and J dropped 1 base, with 18 bases sitting between them. Germline-derived CDR1 and CDR2 are LGHDT and YNNKEL (reference sequence). This CDR3 is built from 18 residues. DNA for the CDR3: TGTGCCAGCAGCCAAGATATGGGGAGGGCCCCACGGAACACTGAAGCTTTCTTT. It yields the protein CASSQDMGRAPRNTEAFF.

The chain recombines TRBV4-1 with TRBJ1-1; 9 bases fit TRBD1. V trimming: 4 bases; J trimming: 0 bases; junction bases outside the gene matches: 15. CDR1 and CDR2 from the germline V gene are MGHRA and YSYEKL. The CDR3 runs to 19 residues. This chain's CDR3 is CASSRTPGTGKLMNTEAFF. For the CDR3, the DNA is TGCGCCAGCAGCCGGACCCCGGGGACAGGGAAATTAATGAACACTGAAGCTTTCTTT.